The rows below give T cell receptor beta chains drawn from one sample of a study of shared clonotypes between healthy human individuals. Data came from immunoSEQ multiplex PCR; TCRdb stores just in-frame clones and leaves some out. The table records 1.6 million or so clones, roughly 96% of them present only once. The specimen sequenced was naive CD4+ T cells sorted from blood. All receptors derive from a man aged 25-45 years in good health. Each CDR3 is given with its conserved first and last residue. D genes are given only for firm matches. The size of a clone is reported for some rows only, either as once, few or many, or as a class for expanded clones.

TRBJ2-7 | NA | TRBV7-3 | NA | TGTGCCAGCAGCTCCCAACCAGGGGCCACTCGGTACGAGCAGTACTTC | CASSSQPGATRYEQYF
TRBJ2-7 | TRBD1 | TRBV11-2 | NA | TGTGCCAGCAGCTTAGACGGAGGGCCGGACAGGGCAGACGAGCAGTACTTC | CASSLDGGPDRADEQYF
TRBJ2-4 | NA | TRBV7-9 | NA | TGTGCCAGCAGCAGGATCGAGGGAGGAGACATTCAGTACTTC | CASSRIEGGDIQYF
TRBJ2-7 | NA | TRBV10-3 | NA | TGTGCCATCAGTGGGGGGTCGAGGGAGCAGTACTTC | CAISGGSREQYF
TRBJ2-1 | NA | TRBV5-1 | NA | TGCGCCAGCAGCTTGTTGGGCCTGACAAGGGATGAGCAGTTCTTC | CASSLLGLTRDEQFF
TRBJ2-2 | TRBD1 | TRBV28 | NA | TGTGCCAGCCGAACCGGGACAGGGGGGAACACCGGGGAGCTGTTTTTT | CASRTGTGGNTGELFF
TRBJ1-2 | TRBD1 | TRBV27 | NA | TGTGCCAGCAAGGGGACAGCCCAGTACGGCTACACCTTC | CASKGTAQYGYTF
TRBJ2-1 | NA | TRBV7-3 | once | TGTGCCAGCAGCTTTAGTAGCTACAATGAGCAGTTCTTC | CASSFSSYNEQFF
TRBJ2-3 | TRBD1 | TRBV18 | once | TGTGCCAGCTCACCACTGAGACAGGGCACTAGCACAGATACGCAGTATTTT | CASSPLRQGTSTDTQYF
TRBJ2-4 | TRBD1 | TRBV5-1 | NA | TGCGCCAGCAGCTTGGGTAACCTACAGGGGCAGGCCAAAAACATTCAGTACTTC | CASSLGNLQGQAKNIQYF
TRBJ2-1 | NA | TRBV11-3 | NA | TGTGCCAGCAGCCCGGGCCGAAGCTACAATGAGCAGTTCTTC | CASSPGRSYNEQFF
TRBJ1-2 | TRBD1 | TRBV28 | once | TGTGCCAGCGGACAGGGGATTGGCTACACCTTC | CASGQGIGYTF
TRBJ2-7 | TRBD1 | TRBV27 | few | TGTGCCAGCAGTTTAACAGGGGCGAGCTCCTACGAGCAGTACTTC | CASSLTGASSYEQYF
TRBJ2-4 | NA | TRBV10-3 | NA | TGTGCCATCAGTGACTCAAACAGGGGAGGAAACATTCAGTACTTC | CAISDSNRGGNIQYF
TRBJ2-3 | TRBD2 | TRBV5-1 | NA | TGCGCCAGCAGCTTGCGACTAGCGTTAGATACGCAGTATTTT | CASSLRLALDTQYF
TRBJ2-3 | NA | TRBV6-1 | NA | TGTGCCAGCAGTGAATCGGGTACAGATACGCAGTATTTT | CASSESGTDTQYF
TRBJ1-1 | NA | TRBV7-2 | NA | TGTGCCAGCAGCTTCCGGGAGGTGGGTACTGAAGCTTTCTTT | CASSFREVGTEAFF
TRBJ2-7 | NA | TRBV28 | NA | TGTGCCAGCAGTGTGGGGGGTTCTACCTACGAGCAGTACTTC | CASSVGGSTYEQYF
TRBJ1-4 | NA | TRBV5-1 | NA | TGCGCCAGCAGCTCGAACAGCGCCTCAAATGAAAAACTGTTTTTT | CASSSNSASNEKLFF
TRBJ2-7 | NA | TRBV14 | NA | TGTGCCAGCAGCCAAGATCCGGACAGACCATACGAGCAGTACTTC | CASSQDPDRPYEQYF
TRBJ2-2 | NA | TRBV5-4 | NA | TGTGCCAGCAGCTTGGGGGGACTTTACACCGGGGAGCTGTTTTTT | CASSLGGLYTGELFF
TRBJ2-3 | NA | TRBV10-3 | NA | TGTGCCATCAGGGATTCTGAGGGAGGAGATACGCAGTATTTT | CAIRDSEGGDTQYF
TRBJ2-7 | NA | TRBV10-3 | NA | TGTGCCATCAGTGAGTCCCGGGGGCGGCCGGGTGAGCAGTACTTC | CAISESRGRPGEQYF
TRBJ1-4 | NA | TRBV11-2 | NA | TGTGCCAGCAGCCAAGACAGAGCAACTAATGAAAAACTGTTTTTT | CASSQDRATNEKLFF
TRBJ2-5 | TRBD2 | TRBV29-1 | NA | TGCAGCGCCAGAGGAGTAGCAGGGAGGGAGGAGACCCAGTACTTC | CSARGVAGREETQYF
TRBJ1-1 | NA | TRBV13 | NA | TGTGCCAGCAGCTTACGACAGGCCGACTTCCGTGAAGCTTTCTTT | CASSLRQADFREAFF